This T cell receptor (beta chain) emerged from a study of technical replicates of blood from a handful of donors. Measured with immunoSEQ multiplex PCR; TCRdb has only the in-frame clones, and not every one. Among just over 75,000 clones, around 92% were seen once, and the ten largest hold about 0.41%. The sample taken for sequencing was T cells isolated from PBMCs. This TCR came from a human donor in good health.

The CDR3 loop reads CSVELLSLAGYSKWYQETQYF. In DNA, the CDR3 is TGCAGCGTTGAATTACTTAGCCTAGCGGGCTACTCCAAATGGTACCAAGAGACCCAGTACTTC. This rearrangement joins TRBV29-1 to TRBJ2-5, with 8 bases fitting TRBD2. Germline lookup yields CDR1 SQVTM and CDR2 ANQGSEA. The CDR3 consists of 21 residues. Trimming at V came to 2 bases and at J to 0 bases, leaving 23 bases not matched to a gene. The full variable domain, in which reference TRBV29-1 and TRBJ2-5 provide the parts outside the CDR3, is SAVISQKPSRDICQRGTSLTIQCQVDSQVTMMFWYRQQPGQSLTLIATANQGSEATYESGFVIDKFPISRPNLTFSTLTVSNMSPEDSSIYLCSVELLSLAGYSKWYQETQYFGPGTRLLVL.